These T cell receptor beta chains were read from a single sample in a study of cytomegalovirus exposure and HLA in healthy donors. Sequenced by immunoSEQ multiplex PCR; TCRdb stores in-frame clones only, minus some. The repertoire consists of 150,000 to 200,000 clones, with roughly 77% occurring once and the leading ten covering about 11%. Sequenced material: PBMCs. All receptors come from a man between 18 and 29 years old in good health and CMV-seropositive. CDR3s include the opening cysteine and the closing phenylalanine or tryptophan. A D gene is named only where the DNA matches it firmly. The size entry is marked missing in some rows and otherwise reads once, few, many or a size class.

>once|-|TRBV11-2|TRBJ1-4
CASSRGQPNEKLFF
TGTGCCAGCAGCCGCGGGCAGCCTAATGAAAAACTGTTTTTT
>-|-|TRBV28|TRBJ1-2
CASSFTRRWGYTF
TGTGCCAGCAGTTTCACAAGGCGGTGGGGCTACACCTTC
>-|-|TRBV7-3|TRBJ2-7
CASSSQRDRQSHEQYF
TGTGCCAGCAGCTCACAGCGGGACAGGCAAAGCCACGAGCAGTACTTC
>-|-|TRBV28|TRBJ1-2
CASSFQTAGFGYTF
TGTGCCAGCAGTTTTCAGACCGCGGGCTTCGGCTACACCTTC
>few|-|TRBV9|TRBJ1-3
CASSVAGFSGNTIYF
TGTGCCAGCAGCGTAGCAGGGTTCTCTGGAAACACCATATATTTT
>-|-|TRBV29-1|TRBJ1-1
CSVVQASEAFF
TGCAGCGTTGTACAGGCAAGTGAAGCTTTCTTT
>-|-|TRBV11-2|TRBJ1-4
CASSRPASGVDEKLFF
TGTGCCAGCAGCCGTCCCGCGTCAGGGGTTGATGAAAAACTGTTTTTT
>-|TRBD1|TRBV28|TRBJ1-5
CASSNGNRGRNQPQHF
TGTGCCAGTAGTAATGGAAACAGGGGGCGCAATCAGCCCCAGCATTTT
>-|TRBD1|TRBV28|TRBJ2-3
CASREPGGAADTQYF
TGTGCCAGCAGGGAACCAGGGGGCGCGGCAGATACGCAGTATTTT
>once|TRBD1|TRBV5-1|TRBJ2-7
CASSFGTGGYEQYF
TGCGCCAGCAGCTTTGGGACAGGGGGCTACGAGCAGTACTTC
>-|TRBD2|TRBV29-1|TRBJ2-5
CSVSSRGGETQYF
TGCAGCGTTTCCTCCCGGGGGGGGGAGACCCAGTACTTC
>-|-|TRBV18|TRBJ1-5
CASSLLSNQPQHF
TGTGCCAGCTCATTACTTTCCAATCAGCCCCAGCATTTT
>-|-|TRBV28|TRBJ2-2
CASTNSTGANTGELFF
TGTGCCAGCACCAACTCGACGGGGGCGAACACCGGGGAGCTGTTTTTT
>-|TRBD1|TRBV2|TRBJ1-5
CASHRGRVSEQPQHF
TGTGCCAGTCACAGGGGGCGTGTTTCGGAGCAGCCCCAGCATTTT
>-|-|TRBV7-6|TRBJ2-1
CASSFQSYNEQFF
TGTGCCAGCAGTTTTCAATCCTACAATGAGCAGTTCTTC
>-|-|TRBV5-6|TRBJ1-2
CASSLAHRIYGYTF
TGTGCCAGCAGCTTGGCCCACAGGATCTATGGCTACACCTTC
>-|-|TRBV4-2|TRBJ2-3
CASSRGVTGARTDTQYF
TGTGCCAGCAGCCGGGGGGTGACGGGAGCGAGGACAGATACGCAGTATTTT
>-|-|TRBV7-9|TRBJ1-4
CASSLDRRTEKLFF
TGTGCCAGCAGCTTAGACAGGCGGACAGAAAAACTGTTTTTT
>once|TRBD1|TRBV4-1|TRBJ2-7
CASSQARGQNEQYF
TGCGCTAGCAGCCAAGCCAGGGGGCAGAACGAGCAGTACTTC
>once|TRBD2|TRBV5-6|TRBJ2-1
CASRKRDGAYNEQFF
TGTGCCAGCAGAAAGCGGGATGGGGCCTACAATGAGCAGTTCTTC
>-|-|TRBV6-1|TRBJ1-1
CASRRTAVFGAFF
TGTGCCAGCAGACGGACAGCCGTTTTTGGAGCTTTCTTT
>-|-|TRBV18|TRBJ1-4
CASSPLGHSSGKEKLFF
TGTGCCAGCTCACCACTGGGACACTCCAGCGGGAAAGAAAAACTGTTTTTT
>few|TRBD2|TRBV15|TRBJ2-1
CATRPDIAGWGWDNEQFF
TGTGCCACCAGACCCGATATAGCGGGCTGGGGTTGGGACAATGAGCAGTTCTTC
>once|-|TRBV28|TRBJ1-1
CASNTDSRAFF
TGTGCCAGCAACACAGACAGTAGAGCTTTCTTT
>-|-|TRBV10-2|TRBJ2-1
CASSEQYNEQFF
TGCGCCAGCAGTGAACAATACAATGAGCAGTTCTTC
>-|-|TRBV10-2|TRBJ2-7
CASGLGLEQYF
TGCGCCAGCGGCCTTGGGCTCGAGCAGTACTTC
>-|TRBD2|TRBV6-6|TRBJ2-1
CASSKGLAVYNEQFF
TGTGCCAGCAGTAAAGGGCTAGCGGTCTACAATGAGCAGTTCTTC
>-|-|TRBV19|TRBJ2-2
CASSIGQDTGELFF
TGTGCCAGTAGTATTGGGCAAGACACCGGGGAGCTGTTTTTT
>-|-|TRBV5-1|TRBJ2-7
CASSLNFGGGYEQYF
TGCGCCAGCAGCTTGAACTTCGGAGGAGGCTACGAGCAGTACTTC
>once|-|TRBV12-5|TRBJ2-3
CASGLDASTDTQYF
TGTGCTAGTGGTTTGGACGCGTCCACAGATACGCAGTATTTT
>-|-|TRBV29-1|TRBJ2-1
CSVEIEQAAPREQFF
TGCAGCGTTGAAATTGAGCAAGCGGCCCCCAGGGAGCAGTTCTTC
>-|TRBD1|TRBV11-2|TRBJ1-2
CASSPTGADGYTF
TGTGCCAGCAGCCCGACAGGGGCGGATGGCTACACCTTC
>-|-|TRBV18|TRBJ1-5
CASSPISGPNQPQHF
TGTGCCAGCTCACCAATCAGTGGCCCAAATCAGCCCCAGCATTTT
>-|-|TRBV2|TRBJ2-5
CASSAVTQYF
TGTGCCAGCAGTGCGGTGACCCAGTACTTC
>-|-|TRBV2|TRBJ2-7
CASRISFLSGYEQYF
TGTGCCAGCCGTATTTCATTTCTCTCGGGCTACGAGCAGTACTTC
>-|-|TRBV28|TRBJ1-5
CASSFGLRQPQHF
TGTGCCAGCAGTTTCGGGTTACGACAGCCCCAGCATTTT
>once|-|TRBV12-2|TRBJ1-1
CASRLAGGTDQAFF
TGTGCAAGTCGCTTAGCGGGGGGAACCGATCAAGCTTTCTTT
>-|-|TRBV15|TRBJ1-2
CATSRLTSYIGGYTF
TGTGCCACCAGCAGACTGACATCCTACATCGGTGGCTACACCTTC
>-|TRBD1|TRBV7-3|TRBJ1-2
CASSLGQGSFYGYTF
TGTGCCAGCAGCCTTGGACAGGGATCCTTCTATGGCTACACCTTC
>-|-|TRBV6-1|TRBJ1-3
CASSSIQESGNTIYF
TGTGCCAGCAGTTCCATACAGGAATCTGGAAACACCATATATTTT
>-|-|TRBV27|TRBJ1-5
CASSLSGGGNQPQHF
TGTGCCAGCAGTTTATCTGGGGGGGGAAATCAGCCCCAGCATTTT
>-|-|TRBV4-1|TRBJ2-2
CASSQWGVGELFF
TGCGCCAGCAGCCAATGGGGAGTCGGGGAGCTGTTTTTT
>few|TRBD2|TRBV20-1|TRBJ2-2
CSARGGGAVF
TGCAGTGCTAGAGGGGGGGGAGCTGTTTTT
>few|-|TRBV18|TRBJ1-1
CASSPPFGGNEDTEAFF
TGTGCCAGCTCACCCCCTTTCGGGGGTAATGAGGACACTGAAGCTTTCTTT
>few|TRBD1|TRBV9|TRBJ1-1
CASSDGTGTEAFF
TGTGCCAGCAGCGACGGGACAGGGACCGAAGCTTTCTTT
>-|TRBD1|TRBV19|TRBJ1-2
CASSITGTGIGGYTF
TGTGCCAGTAGTATAACCGGGACAGGGATTGGCGGCTACACCTTC
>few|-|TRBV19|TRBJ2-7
CASSISRDNEQYF
TGTGCCAGTAGTATCTCCCGGGACAACGAGCAGTACTTC
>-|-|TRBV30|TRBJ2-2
CAWSPYTGELFF
TGTGCCTGGAGTCCTTACACCGGGGAGCTGTTTTTT
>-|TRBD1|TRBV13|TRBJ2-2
CASSLGGTANTGELFF
TGTGCCAGCAGCTTAGGAGGGACAGCGAACACCGGGGAGCTGTTTTTT
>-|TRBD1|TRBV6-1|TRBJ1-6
CASSAPTGGSYNSPLHF
TGTGCCAGCAGTGCTCCGACAGGGGGATCCTATAATTCACCCCTCCACTTT
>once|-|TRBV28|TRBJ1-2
CASSLSSGRQGRGYTF
TGTGCCAGCAGTTTATCTAGCGGTCGGCAGGGTCGGGGCTACACCTTC
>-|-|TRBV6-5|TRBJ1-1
CATAGAPHTNTEAFF
TGTGCCACCGCTGGGGCTCCTCATACAAACACTGAAGCTTTCTTT
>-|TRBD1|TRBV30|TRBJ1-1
CAWRGWTGMNTEAFF
TGTGCCTGGAGGGGATGGACAGGCATGAACACTGAAGCTTTCTTT
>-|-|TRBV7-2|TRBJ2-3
CASSSGIPTDTQYF
TGTGCCAGCAGCTCCGGGATCCCCACAGATACGCAGTATTTT
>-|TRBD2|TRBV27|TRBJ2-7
CASSFETSGRYEQYF
TGTGCCAGCAGTTTCGAGACTAGCGGGAGATACGAGCAGTACTTC
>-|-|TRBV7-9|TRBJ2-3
CASSLRGTGTLTDTQYF
TGTGCCAGCAGCCTACGAGGGACCGGGACTCTCACAGATACGCAGTATTTT
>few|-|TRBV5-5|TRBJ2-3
CASSLLDGGSTDTQYF
TGTGCCAGCAGCCTGTTAGATGGCGGAAGCACAGATACGCAGTATTTT
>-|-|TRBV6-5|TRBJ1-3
CASSNRNTIYF
TGTGCCAGCAGTAATAGAAACACCATATATTTT
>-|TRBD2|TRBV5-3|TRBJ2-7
CARSLRGGFHPRYEQYF
TGTGCCAGAAGCTTGAGGGGAGGGTTTCATCCCCGCTACGAGCAGTACTTC